This T cell receptor beta chain was captured by sequencing in a study of cytotoxic CD8 clonotypes in ibrutinib-treated CLL. The wider study: Treatment had run for a median 12 months, range 6 to 36, when response samples were taken.

Using immunoSEQ multiplex PCR, the repertoire was profiled, and TCRdb retains in-frame clones only, with some absent. The profile shows 15,000 or so clones, 50% to 75% of them singletons. This clone came up once. Its specificity is not known. Regarding the study as a whole: Clonality increased at ibrutinib response and stayed stable in sustained remission. At progression, however, it fell back toward baseline.

CDR1 and CDR2 from the germline V gene are WSHSY and SAAADI. J lost 0 bases, V lost 8 bases, and 7 bases had no gene match. The CDR3 contains 15 residues. The sample consisted of PBMCs, taken after 12 months of ibrutinib treatment. The chain links TRBV10-2 to TRBJ1-2, with 9 bases lining up with TRBD1. The receptor's source is a human donor with chronic lymphocytic leukemia. The CDR3 DNA is TGCGCCAGCGGATCGCGACAGGGGGCTAACTATGGCTACACCTTC. It codes for CASGSRQGANYGYTF.